A single TCR beta chain is shown here with its context. What it recognizes is unknown. This PCR relied on a set of 60 Vbeta primers and 13 Jbeta primers. In the authors' workflow: Roughly 11 million shared chains were among the about 80 million unique TCR beta chains that a later analysis counted. This table comes from immunoSEQ multiplex PCR, and its TCRdb copy is limited to in-frame clones, with some not included. The V and J calls and clone size are taken from that table; D and trimming were inferred from the DNA. The sample consists of hundreds of thousands of clones, around 80% of them appearing once. The data belong to a study of cytomegalovirus exposure and HLA in healthy donors. Study conclusions and caveats: Altogether, 170 or so TCR beta chains were recorded as cytomegalovirus-associated. Analysis performed later found over 15,000 TCR beta sequences associated with HLA alleles at 0.05 false discovery rate. Certain indistinguishable V segments, among them TRBV6-2 and TRBV6-3, were excluded.

The CDR3 consists of 18 residues. The germline V gene encodes CDR1 SSHAT and CDR2 FNYEAQ (reference sequence). The V and J ends lost 5 bases and 2 bases respectively, with 21 bases between them. The rearrangement uses TRBV7-7 and TRBJ2-2; D is possibly TRBD2 (6 bases). Sequencing input: PBMCs. The TCR sequence derives from a boy between 10 and 17 years old in good health and CMV-seronegative. The CDR3 coding sequence is TGTGCCAGCAGCCCGCACCTCAGTAGGGACTCTAACACCGGGGAGCTGTTTTTT. Protein product: CASSPHLSRDSNTGELFF.